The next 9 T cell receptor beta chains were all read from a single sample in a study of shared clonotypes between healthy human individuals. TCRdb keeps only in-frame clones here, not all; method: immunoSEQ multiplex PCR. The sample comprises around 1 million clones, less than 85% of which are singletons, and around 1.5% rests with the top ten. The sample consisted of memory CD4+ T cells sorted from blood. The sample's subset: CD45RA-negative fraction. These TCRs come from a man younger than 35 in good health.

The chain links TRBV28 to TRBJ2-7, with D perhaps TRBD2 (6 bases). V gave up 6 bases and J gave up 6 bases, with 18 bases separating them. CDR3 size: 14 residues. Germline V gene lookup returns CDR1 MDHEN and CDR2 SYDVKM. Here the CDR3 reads CASSPLGGGREQYF. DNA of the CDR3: TGTGCCAGCAGCCCTTTGGGCGGAGGGCGCGAGCAGTACTTC. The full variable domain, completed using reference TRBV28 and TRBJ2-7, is DVKVTQSSRYLVKRTGEKVFLECVQDMDHENMFWYRQDPGLGLRLIYFSYDVKMKEKGDIPEGYSVSREKKERFSLILESASTNQTSMYLCASSPLGGGREQYFGPGTRLTVT.

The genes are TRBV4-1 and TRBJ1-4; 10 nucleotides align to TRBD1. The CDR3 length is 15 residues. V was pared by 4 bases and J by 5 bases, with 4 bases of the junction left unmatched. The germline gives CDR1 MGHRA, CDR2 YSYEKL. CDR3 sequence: CASSRADRGNEKLFF. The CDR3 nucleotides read TGCGCCAGCAGCCGAGCGGACAGGGGGAATGAAAAACTGTTTTTT.

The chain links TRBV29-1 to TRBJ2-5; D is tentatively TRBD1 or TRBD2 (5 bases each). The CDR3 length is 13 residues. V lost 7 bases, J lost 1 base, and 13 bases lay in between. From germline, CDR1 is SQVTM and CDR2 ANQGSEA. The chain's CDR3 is CSGQLGGQETQYF. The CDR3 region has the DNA TGCAGCGGTCAGCTTGGGGGCCAAGAGACCCAGTACTTC.

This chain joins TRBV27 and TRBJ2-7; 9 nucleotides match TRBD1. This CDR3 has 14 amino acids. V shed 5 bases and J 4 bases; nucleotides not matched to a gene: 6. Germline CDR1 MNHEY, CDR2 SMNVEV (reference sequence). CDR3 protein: CASSADRGLYEQYF. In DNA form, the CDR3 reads TGTGCCAGCAGTGCGGACAGGGGCCTATACGAGCAGTACTTC.

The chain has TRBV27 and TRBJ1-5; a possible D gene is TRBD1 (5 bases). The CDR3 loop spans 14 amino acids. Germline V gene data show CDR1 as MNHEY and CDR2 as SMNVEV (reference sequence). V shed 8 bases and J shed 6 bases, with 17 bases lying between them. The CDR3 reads CASAGTAKGQPQHF. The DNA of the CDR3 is TGTGCCAGCGCAGGGACGGCAAAAGGTCAGCCCCAGCATTTT.

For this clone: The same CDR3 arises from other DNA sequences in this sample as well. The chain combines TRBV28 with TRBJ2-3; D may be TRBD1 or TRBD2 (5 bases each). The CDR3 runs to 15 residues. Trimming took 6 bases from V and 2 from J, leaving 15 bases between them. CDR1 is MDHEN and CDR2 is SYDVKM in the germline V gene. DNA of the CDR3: TGTGCCAGCAGATCCCGGGACCGACCCACAGATACGCAGTATTTT. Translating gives CASRSRDRPTDTQYF.

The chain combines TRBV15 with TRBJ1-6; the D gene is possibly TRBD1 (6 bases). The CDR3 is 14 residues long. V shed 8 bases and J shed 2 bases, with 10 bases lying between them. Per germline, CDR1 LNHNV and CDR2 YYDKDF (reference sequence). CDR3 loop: CATEEGAYNSPLHF. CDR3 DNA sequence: TGTGCCACCGAGGAGGGGGCCTATAATTCACCCCTCCACTTT.

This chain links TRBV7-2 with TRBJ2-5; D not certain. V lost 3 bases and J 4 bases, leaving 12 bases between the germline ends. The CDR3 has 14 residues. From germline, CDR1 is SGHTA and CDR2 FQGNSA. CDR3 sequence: CASSFRQERETQYF. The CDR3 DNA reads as TGTGCCAGCAGCTTTCGTCAGGAGAGAGAGACCCAGTACTTC.

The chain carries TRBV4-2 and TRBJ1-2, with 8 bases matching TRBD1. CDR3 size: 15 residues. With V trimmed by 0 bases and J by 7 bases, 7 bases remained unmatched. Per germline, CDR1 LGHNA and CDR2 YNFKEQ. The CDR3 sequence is CASSQDWTGSFGYTF. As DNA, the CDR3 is TGTGCCAGCAGCCAAGATTGGACAGGGAGTTTTGGCTACACCTTC.